The clone carrying this T cell receptor beta chain has a count of ten or more. Its cognate antigen is unknown. TCRdb re-called the 5' RACE reads through MiXCR, storing one row per CDR3 protein. This table holds roughly 67,000 distinct CDR3 sequences, about 4% found once. This specimen comes from a study of neurological immune-mediated disorders. Study results and caveats: Phylogenetic grouping assigned the repertoires of 18 of 34 multiple sclerosis patients to a single cluster of related CDR3 sequences. This cluster may be a repertoire-level signature.

This CDR3 is built from 14 residues. Germline CDR1 reads SGHRS; CDR2 reads YFSETQ. Losses at the gene ends were 5 bases for V and 6 bases for J; bases not matched to a gene: 5. V usage is TRBV5-1 and J usage is TRBJ2-3, with 11 bases aligning to TRBD2. The clonotype was recovered from a man between 45 and 60 years old with multiple sclerosis. Input material: PBMCs. The CDR3 sequence: CASRTSGNLDTQYF. As DNA, the CDR3 is TGCGCCAGCAGGACTAGCGGGAATCTTGATACGCAGTATTTT.